The clone carrying this T cell receptor beta chain was recorded at least ten times. Its target is not known. With 6 bases clipped from V and 4 bases from J, the junction kept 6 bases outside the gene matches. This CDR3 has 14 residues. Germline V CDR1 and CDR2: MGHRA, YSYEKL. Sampling of bone marrow took place during active disease in every patient. From approximately 430 ng of RNA, a library with molecular barcoded alpha/delta and beta/gamma adaptors was made. TCRdb reprocessed the reads via MiXCR and lists one record per CDR3 protein. The table lists around 40,000 distinct CDR3 sequences, 10% to 15% of them singletons. The data were obtained in a study of read filtering for tumor transcriptome and immune sequencing. The overall study: Revised staging placed eight or nine patients in R-ISS I, 15 to 20 in II, 7 in III. RNA-seq yielded only roughly 75 to 1,300 TCR reads, IR-seq about 4 to 10.27 million.

General observations from the study: Single-read clonotypes: about 81.9% of IR-seq clonotypes (about 4% of reads), more than 70% of RNA-seq clonotypes (44.6% of reads).

The specimen sequenced was a population of CD138-negative cells sorted from bone marrow. The TCR was taken from a donor aged 40 or over with multiple myeloma. This rearrangement joins TRBV4-1 to TRBJ2-7, with TRBD1 identical over 10 bases. The CDR3, as DNA: TGCGCCAGCAGGTCGACAGGGGGCGAGTACGAGCAGTACTTC. Translating it yields CASRSTGGEYEQYF.